The T cell receptor (beta chain) under discussion was sequenced for a study of T cells expressing NK-cell markers. Looking at the study overall: Seven sequenced donors out of eight were HCMV-seropositive, one seronegative.

TCRdb reworked the 5' RACE reads into one entry per CDR3 protein, no DNA. The table gives some 410,000 distinct CDR3 sequences; the top ten clones make up approximately 6.8% of it. CDR1 is DFQATT, CDR2 SNEGSKA, per germline (reference sequence). CDR3 length: 12 residues. Sequencing input: blood T cells: a sorted CD56 or NKG2C T cell subset, CD4+ or CD8+ T cells, or bulk PBMC T cells (not recorded which). The rearrangement links TRBV20-1 to TRBJ1-4. The receptor was isolated from a woman aged 18-69 years in good health. The chain's CDR3 is CSAPGSNEKLFF.